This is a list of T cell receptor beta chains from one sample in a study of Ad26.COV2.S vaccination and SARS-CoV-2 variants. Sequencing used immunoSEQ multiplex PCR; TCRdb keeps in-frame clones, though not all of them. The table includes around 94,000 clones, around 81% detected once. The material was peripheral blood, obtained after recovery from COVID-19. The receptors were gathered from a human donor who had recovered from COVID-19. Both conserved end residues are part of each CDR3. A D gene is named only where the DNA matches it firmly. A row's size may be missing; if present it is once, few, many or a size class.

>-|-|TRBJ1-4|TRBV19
TGTGCTCTACACGGTCGGGCGGTATTATTTGAAAAACTGTTTTTT
CALHGRAVLFEKLFF
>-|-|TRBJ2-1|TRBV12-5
TGTGCTAGTGGTTTGCCTAACCGCAATGAGCAGTTCTTC
CASGLPNRNEQFF
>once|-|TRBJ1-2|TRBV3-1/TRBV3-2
TGTGCCAGCAGCCAAGAATGGGGAGACTATGGCTACACCTTC
CASSQEWGDYGYTF
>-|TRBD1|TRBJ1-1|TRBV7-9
TGTGCCAGCAGCCTGACAGGGGTGTACACTGAAGCTTTCTTT
CASSLTGVYTEAFF
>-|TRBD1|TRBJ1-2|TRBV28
TGTGCCAGCAGATACACAGGGGGAATAGGATATGGCTACACCTTC
CASRYTGGIGYGYTF
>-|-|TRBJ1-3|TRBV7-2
TGTGCCAGCAGCTTAGCGCCCGGGGCTGGAAACACCATATATTTT
CASSLAPGAGNTIYF
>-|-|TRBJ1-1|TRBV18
TGTGCCAGCTCAGCTTCCGACAGGAACACTGAAGCTTTCTTT
CASSASDRNTEAFF
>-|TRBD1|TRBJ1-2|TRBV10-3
TGTGCCATCAGTGAGGGGACAGGGGCCCCTTATGGCTACACCTTC
CAISEGTGAPYGYTF
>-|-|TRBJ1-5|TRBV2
TGTGCCAGCAGTAGGGGGGATCTTAATCAGCCCCAGCATTTT
CASSRGDLNQPQHF
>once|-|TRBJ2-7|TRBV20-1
TGCAGTGCTAGGGCAGGGGACGAGCAGTACTTC
CSARAGDEQYF
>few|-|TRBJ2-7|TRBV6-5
TGTGCCAGCAGACCTACAGTCTCCTACGAGCAGTACTTC
CASRPTVSYEQYF
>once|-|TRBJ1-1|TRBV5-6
TGTGCCAGCAGCCCTAACATCGCCTTTATGTCCTACCTTGCAGCTTTCTTT
CASSPNIAFMSYLAAFF
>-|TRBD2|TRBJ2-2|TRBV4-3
TGCGCCAGCAGCCAAGAAGTAGCGGGGGCCGCGAACACCGGGGAGCTGTTTTTT
CASSQEVAGAANTGELFF
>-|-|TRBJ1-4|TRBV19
TGTGCCAGTAGTATGGCGGTCACTAATGAAAAACTGTTTTTT
CASSMAVTNEKLFF
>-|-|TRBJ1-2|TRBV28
TGTGCCAGCAGAACAGGGTTGTTAGGCTACACCTTC
CASRTGLLGYTF
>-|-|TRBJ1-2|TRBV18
TGTGCCAGCTCACCACCGGTAGACAGTAACTATGGCTACACCTTC
CASSPPVDSNYGYTF
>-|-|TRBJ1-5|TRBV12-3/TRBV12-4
TGTGCCAGCAGTCCTCAAAATCAGCCCCAGCATTTT
CASSPQNQPQHF
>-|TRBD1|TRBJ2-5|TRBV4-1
TGCGCCAGCAGCCAAGGGACAGGGTCTGGGACGGAGACCCAGTACTTC
CASSQGTGSGTETQYF
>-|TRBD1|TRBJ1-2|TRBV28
TGTGCCAGCAGTTTATCGACAGGGGCCCGTGGCTACACCTTC
CASSLSTGARGYTF
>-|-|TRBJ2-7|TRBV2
TGTGCCAGCAACCCACCCCTGACGGGCCCGACCGCCTACGAGCAGTACTTC
CASNPPLTGPTAYEQYF
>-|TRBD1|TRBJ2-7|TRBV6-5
TGTGCCAGCATTTTAGGACAGGGATCCTACGAGCAGTACTTC
CASILGQGSYEQYF
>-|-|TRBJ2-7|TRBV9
TGTGCCAGCAGCGTAGCCGGGGACGTAGCCTACGAGCAGTACTTC
CASSVAGDVAYEQYF
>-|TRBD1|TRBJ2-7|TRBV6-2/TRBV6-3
TGTGCCAGCAGTGGACAGGGGCCCTACGAGCAGTACTTC
CASSGQGPYEQYF
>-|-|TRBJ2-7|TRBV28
TGTGCCAGCAGTTTACTCGGTTACCCCTACGAGCAGTACTTC
CASSLLGYPYEQYF
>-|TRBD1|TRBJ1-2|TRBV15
TGTGCCACCAGCAGACAGGACAGGGAATGGGATGGCTACACCTTC
CATSRQDREWDGYTF